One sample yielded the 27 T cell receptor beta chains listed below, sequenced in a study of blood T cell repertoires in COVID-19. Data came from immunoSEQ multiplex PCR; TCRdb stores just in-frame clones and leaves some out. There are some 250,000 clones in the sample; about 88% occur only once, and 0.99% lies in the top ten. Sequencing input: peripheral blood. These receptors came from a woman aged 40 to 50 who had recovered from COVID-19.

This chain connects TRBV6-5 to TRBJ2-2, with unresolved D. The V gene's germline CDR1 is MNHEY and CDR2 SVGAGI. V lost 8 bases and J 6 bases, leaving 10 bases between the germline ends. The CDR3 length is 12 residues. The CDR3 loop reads CASWRFPGELFF. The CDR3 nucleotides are TGTGCCAGCTGGCGGTTCCCCGGGGAGCTGTTTTTT.

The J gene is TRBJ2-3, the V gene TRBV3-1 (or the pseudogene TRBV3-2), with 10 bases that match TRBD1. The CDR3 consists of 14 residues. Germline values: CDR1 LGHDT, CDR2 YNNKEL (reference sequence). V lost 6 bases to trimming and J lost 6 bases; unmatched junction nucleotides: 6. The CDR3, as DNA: TGTGCCAGCAGGCGACAGGGGGCAGGGGATACGCAGTATTTT. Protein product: CASRRQGAGDTQYF.

The CDR3: CSASSSQGWKVYTF. The CDR3 nucleotides are TGCAGTGCTAGTTCCTCGCAGGGGTGGAAAGTCTACACCTTC. This sequence joins TRBV20-1 and TRBJ1-2; TRBD1 is a possible D gene (6 bases). Trimming left V 3 bases short and J 10 bases short, with 21 bases between. Germline V lookup: CDR1 DFQATT, CDR2 SNEGSKA (reference sequence). This CDR3 spans 14 amino acids.

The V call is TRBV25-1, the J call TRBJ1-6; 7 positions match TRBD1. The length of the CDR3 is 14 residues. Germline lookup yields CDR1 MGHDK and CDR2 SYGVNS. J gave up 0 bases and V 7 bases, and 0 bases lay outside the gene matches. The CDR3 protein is CASTGGSYNSPLHF. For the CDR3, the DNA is TGTGCCAGCACAGGGGGCTCCTATAATTCACCCCTCCACTTT.

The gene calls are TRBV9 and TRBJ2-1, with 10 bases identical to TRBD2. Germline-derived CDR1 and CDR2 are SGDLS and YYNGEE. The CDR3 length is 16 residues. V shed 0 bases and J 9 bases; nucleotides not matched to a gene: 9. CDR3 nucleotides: TGTGCCAGCAGCGTAGGTGGGCTAGCGGGAGTAAGTGAGCAGTTCTTC. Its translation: CASSVGGLAGVSEQFF.

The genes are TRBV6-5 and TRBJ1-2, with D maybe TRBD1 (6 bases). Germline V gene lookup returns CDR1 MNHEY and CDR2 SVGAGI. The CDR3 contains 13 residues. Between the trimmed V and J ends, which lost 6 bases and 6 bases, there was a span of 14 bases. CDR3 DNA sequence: TGTGCCAGCAGCCCGAACAGGGCCAATGGCTACACCTTC. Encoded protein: CASSPNRANGYTF.

CDR3 in amino acids: CATSKKGAGTKEAFF. Here the CDR3 DNA reads TGTGCCACCAGCAAAAAGGGGGCAGGGACGAAGGAAGCTTTCTTT. This rearrangement joins TRBV15 to TRBJ1-1; 7 bases agree with TRBD1. From germline, CDR1 is LNHNV and CDR2 YYDKDF (reference sequence). The J segment lost 8 bases and the V segment lost 4 bases, leaving 13 bases of the junction unmatched. The CDR3 runs to 15 residues.

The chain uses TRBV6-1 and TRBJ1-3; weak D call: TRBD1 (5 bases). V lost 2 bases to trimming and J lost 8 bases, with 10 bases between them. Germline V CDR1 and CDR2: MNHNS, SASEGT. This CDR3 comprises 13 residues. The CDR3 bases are TGTGCCAGCAGTGAACAAAAGGGGTACACCATATATTTT. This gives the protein CASSEQKGYTIYF.

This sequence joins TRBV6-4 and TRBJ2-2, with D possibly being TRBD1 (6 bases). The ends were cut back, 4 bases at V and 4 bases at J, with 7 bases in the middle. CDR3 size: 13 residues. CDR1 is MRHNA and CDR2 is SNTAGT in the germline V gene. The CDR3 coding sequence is TGTGCCAGCAGTGTGGGGGCCACCGGGGAGCTGTTTTTT. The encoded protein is CASSVGATGELFF.

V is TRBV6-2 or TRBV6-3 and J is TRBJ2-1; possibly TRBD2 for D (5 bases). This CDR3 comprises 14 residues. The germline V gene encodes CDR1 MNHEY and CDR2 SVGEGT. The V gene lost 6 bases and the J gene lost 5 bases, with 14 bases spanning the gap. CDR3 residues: CASSRRLANNEQFF. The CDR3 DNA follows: TGTGCCAGCAGCCGGCGGCTAGCAAACAATGAGCAGTTCTTC.

In DNA, the CDR3 is TGTGCCACCAGTGAAAGACAGGGGACCCGGGAGACCCAGTACTTC. Its protein is CATSERQGTRETQYF. V and J are TRBV24-1 and TRBJ2-5; TRBD1 matches at 8 bases. Germline assignment: CDR1 KGHDR and CDR2 SFDVKD. This CDR3 contains 15 residues. V lost 4 bases to trimming and J lost 5 bases; unmatched junction nucleotides: 8.

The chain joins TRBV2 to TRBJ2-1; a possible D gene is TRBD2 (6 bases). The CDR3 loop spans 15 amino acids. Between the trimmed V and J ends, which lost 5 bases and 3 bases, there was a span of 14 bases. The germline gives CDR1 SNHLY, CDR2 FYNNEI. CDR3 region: CASSPGERSYNEQFF. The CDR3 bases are TGTGCCAGCAGTCCGGGGGAGCGGAGCTACAATGAGCAGTTCTTC.

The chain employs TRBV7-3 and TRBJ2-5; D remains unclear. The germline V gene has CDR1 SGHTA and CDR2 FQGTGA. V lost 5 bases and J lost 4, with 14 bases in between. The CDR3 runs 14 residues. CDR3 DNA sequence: TGTGCCAGCAGCCCCAGAGGCCGAGGAGAGACCCAGTACTTC. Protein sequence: CASSPRGRGETQYF. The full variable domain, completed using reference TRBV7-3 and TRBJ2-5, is GAGVSQTPSNKVTEKGKYVELRCDPISGHTALYWYRQSLGQGPEFLIYFQGTGAADDSGLPNDRFFAVRPEGSVSTLKIQRTERGDSAVYLCASSPRGRGETQYFGPGTRLLVL.

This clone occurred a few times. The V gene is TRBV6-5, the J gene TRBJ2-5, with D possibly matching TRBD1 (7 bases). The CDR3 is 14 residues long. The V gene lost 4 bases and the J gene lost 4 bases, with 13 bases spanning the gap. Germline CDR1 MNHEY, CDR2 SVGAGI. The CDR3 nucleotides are TGTGCCAGCAGTTTAACTCAGGGGGGAGAGACCCAGTACTTC. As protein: CASSLTQGGETQYF.

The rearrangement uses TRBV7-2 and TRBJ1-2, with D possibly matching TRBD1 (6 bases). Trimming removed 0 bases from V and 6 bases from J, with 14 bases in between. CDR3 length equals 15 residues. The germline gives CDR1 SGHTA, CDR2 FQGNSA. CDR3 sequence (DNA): TGTGCCAGCAGCTTAGCGGACAGCCGGCGGCATGGCTACACCTTC. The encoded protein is CASSLADSRRHGYTF.

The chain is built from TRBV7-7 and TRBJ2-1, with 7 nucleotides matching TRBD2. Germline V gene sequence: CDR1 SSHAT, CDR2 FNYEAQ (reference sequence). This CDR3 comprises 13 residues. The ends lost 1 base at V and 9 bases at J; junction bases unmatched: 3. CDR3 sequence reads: CASSLVASGEQFF. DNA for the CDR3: TGTGCCAGCAGCTTAGTGGCTAGCGGTGAGCAGTTCTTC.

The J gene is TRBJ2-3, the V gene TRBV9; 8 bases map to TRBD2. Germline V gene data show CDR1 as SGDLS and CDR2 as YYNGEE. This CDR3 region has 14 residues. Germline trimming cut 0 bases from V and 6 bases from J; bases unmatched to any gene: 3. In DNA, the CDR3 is TGTGCCAGCAGCGTAGGAGCGGGAGCTGATACGCAGTATTTT. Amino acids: CASSVGAGADTQYF.

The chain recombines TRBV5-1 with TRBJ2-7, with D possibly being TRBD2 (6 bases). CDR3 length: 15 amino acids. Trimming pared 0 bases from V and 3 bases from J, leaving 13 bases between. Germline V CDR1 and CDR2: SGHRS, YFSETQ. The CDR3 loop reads CASSLGPGGNYEQYF. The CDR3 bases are TGCGCCAGCAGCTTGGGGCCCGGCGGGAACTACGAGCAGTACTTC.

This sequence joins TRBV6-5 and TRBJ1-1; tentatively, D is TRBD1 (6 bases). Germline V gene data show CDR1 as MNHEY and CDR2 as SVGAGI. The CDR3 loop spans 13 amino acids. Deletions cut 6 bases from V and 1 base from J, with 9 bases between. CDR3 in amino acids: CASSQGQNTEAFF. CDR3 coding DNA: TGTGCCAGCAGCCAGGGACAGAACACTGAAGCTTTCTTT.

CDR3 nucleotides: TGTGCCAGCAGCCAAGACAGTACCATATATTTT. It codes for CASSQDSTIYF. The V call is TRBV3-1 (or the pseudogene TRBV3-2), the J call TRBJ1-3; D gene uncertain. The germline V and J ends were trimmed by 0 bases and 10 bases, with 4 bases remaining between them. This CDR3 has 11 residues. Germline V gene lookup returns CDR1 LGHDT and CDR2 YNNKEL (reference sequence).

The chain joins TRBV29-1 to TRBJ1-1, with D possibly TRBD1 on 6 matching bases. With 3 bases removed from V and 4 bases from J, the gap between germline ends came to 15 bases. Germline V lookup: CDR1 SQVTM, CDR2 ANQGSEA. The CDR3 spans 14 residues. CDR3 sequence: CSVDKQGWGTEAFF. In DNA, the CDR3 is TGCAGCGTTGATAAGCAGGGGTGGGGCACTGAAGCTTTCTTT.

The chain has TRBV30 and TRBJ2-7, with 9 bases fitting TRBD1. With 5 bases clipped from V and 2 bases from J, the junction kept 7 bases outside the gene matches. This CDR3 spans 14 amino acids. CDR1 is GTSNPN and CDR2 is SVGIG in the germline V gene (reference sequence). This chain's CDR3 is CAWAGTGSTYEQYF. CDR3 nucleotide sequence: TGTGCCTGGGCCGGGACAGGGTCCACCTACGAGCAGTACTTC.

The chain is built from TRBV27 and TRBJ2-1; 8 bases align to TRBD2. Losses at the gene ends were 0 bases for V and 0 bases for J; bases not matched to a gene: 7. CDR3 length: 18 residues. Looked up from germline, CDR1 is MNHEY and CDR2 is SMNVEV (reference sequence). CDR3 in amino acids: CASSLSRLAPSSYNEQFF. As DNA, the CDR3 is TGTGCCAGCAGTTTATCCCGACTAGCGCCGAGCTCCTACAATGAGCAGTTCTTC.

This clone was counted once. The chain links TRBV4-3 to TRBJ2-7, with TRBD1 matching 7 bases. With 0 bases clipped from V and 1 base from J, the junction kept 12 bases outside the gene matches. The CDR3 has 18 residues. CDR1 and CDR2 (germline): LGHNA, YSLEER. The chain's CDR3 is CASSQDCVPGQRSYEQYF. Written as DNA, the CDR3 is TGCGCCAGCAGCCAAGATTGTGTTCCGGGACAGAGATCCTACGAGCAGTACTTC.

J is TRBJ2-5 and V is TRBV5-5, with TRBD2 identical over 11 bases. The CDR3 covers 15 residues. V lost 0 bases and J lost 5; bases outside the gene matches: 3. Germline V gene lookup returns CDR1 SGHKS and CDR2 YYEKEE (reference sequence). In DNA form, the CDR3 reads TGTGCCAGCAGCTTGGTAGCTAGCGGGAGGGAGACCCAGTACTTC. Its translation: CASSLVASGRETQYF.

CDR3 in DNA: TGTGCCAGCGGGGGGTTGGTCGTTTCCGAGCAGTACTTC. Protein sequence: CASGGLVVSEQYF. V gene TRBV2 combines with J gene TRBJ2-7, with TRBD2 as a possible D gene (6 bases). This CDR3 has 13 amino acids. The V end was cut by 8 bases, the J end by 6 bases, with 17 bases between. Germline CDR1 SNHLY, CDR2 FYNNEI.

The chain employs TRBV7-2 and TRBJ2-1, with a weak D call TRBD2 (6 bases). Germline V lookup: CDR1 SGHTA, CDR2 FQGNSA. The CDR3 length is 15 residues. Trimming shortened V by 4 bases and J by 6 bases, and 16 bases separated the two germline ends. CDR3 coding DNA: TGTGCCAGCAGCTCTTGGGTGGTGGGAGGCAATGAGCAGTTCTTC. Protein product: CASSSWVVGGNEQFF.